The rows below give T cell receptor beta chains drawn from one sample of a study of T cells in Graves' hyperthyroidism and ophthalmopathy. MiXCR, run by TCRdb on the multiplex PCR reads, gives a single entry per CDR3 protein. The sample includes hundreds of thousands of distinct CDR3 sequences, about 16% of them seen just once. Source material: blood. The receptors derive from a woman aged 40 to 50 with Graves' ophthalmopathy. Each CDR3 is given with its conserved first and last residue. Fields, in order: V gene, clone size, J gene, D gene, CDR3 DNA, CDR3 protein. A D gene is named only where the DNA matches it firmly. Size tells how often a clone was seen (once, few, many) or the class of an expanded clone, and some rows leave it out.

TRBV20-1,few,TRBJ1-1,TRBD1,TGCAGTGCTAAGGGACAGGACAACACTGAAGCTTTCTTT,CSAKGQDNTEAFF
TRBV18,many,TRBJ1-1,TRBD1,TGTGCCAGCTCACGGTTGACAGGGAAGAACACTGAAGCTTTCTTT,CASSRLTGKNTEAFF
TRBV19,NA,TRBJ2-7,NA,TGTGCCAGTAGTAAGGACGGAACCTACGAGCAGTACTTC,CASSKDGTYEQYF
TRBV28,many,TRBJ2-5,NA,TGTGCCAGCAGTCCCGGGACAACCCTTCAAGAGACCCAGTACTTC,CASSPGTTLQETQYF
TRBV7-9,few,TRBJ2-5,NA,TGTGCCAGCAGCCACCTGGGGTCAGTAGAGGCCCAGTACTTC,CASSHLGSVEAQYF
TRBV5-4,NA,TRBJ1-1,NA,TGTGCCAGCTTTCAGCAACGCGGGGGGGCAGGGAACACTGAAGCTTTCTTT,CASFQQRGGAGNTEAFF
TRBV27,many,TRBJ2-5,NA,TGTGCCAGCAGTCCGCAGGTCGCCCAGGGGGAGACCCAGTACTTC,CASSPQVAQGETQYF
TRBV11-2,NA,TRBJ2-1,NA,TGTGCCAGCAACCAGAAGTCTCACGGGGCCAATGAGCAGTTCTTC,CASNQKSHGANEQFF
TRBV11-2,many,TRBJ1-1,NA,TGTGCCAGCAACACACAGGGTTTCACTGAAGCTTTCTTT,CASNTQGFTEAFF
TRBV6-1,few,TRBJ1-1,NA,TGTGCCAGCAGCCAGGACAGACAGAACACTGAAGCTTTCTTT,CASSQDRQNTEAFF